The present T cell receptor beta chain was sequenced within a study of cytomegalovirus exposure and HLA in healthy donors (dated by TCRdb to 2015 to 2018). The study in broad terms: An earlier analysis of fewer than 750 of the donors reported 276 Gb of sequence data and around 100 million unique TCR beta sequences obtained from about 179 million T cells. A handful of DR-DQ haplotypes were handled as single units for association and clustering because linkage in the cohort was strong. The later analysis used no new phenotypic data to find candidate immune exposures, relying instead on TCR beta sequences and their occurrence across donors. In a later analysis, previously published TCR beta repertoires from 550 to 750 donors were re-analyzed and high-resolution HLA genotyping was added so that TCR occurrence patterns could be studied. Donor age, sex, ethnicity and CMV serostatus were compiled together with the repertoire data. The number of typed donors differed by locus: 629-630 for A, B, C, DRB1 and DQB1; about 520 for DQA1; 606 for DPA1; and around 490 for DPB1. A later genetic analysis took genome-wide SNP genotypes for about 65% of the 666 donors and used that subset as a discovery cohort. Of the 350 to 450 genotyped donors, 75% to 85% were placed in the genetic ancestry cluster associated with self-reported Caucasian donors. To predict cytomegalovirus infection status, the study brought together high-throughput TCR immunosequencing, statistical association of individual TCRs with disease status, and machine learning. Among 398 genotyped donors of the cohort, an average of approximately 240,000 unique TCR beta nucleotide sequences were sequenced per donor, roughly 20% of them non-productive. An earlier analysis of about 600 of the donors used high-throughput TCR beta sequencing to judge whether each TCR beta V gene segment behaved as functional or pseudogenic. In addition to the first cohort of 666 subjects, a separate validation cohort of 120 different subjects was used. Every discovery cohort repertoire had been produced on one sequencing platform. The study aimed to test whether cataloging public T cell receptors could reveal signatures of past pathogen exposure. The T cell repertoires of under 700 subjects were profiled by immunosequencing and related to cytomegalovirus serostatus. Roughly 310 gigabases of sequencing data and 80 million or so unique TCR sequences were included in an early release covering around 650 HLA-typed donors. Both class I and class II loci were covered by HLA typing, at four-digit resolution.

To prepare the library, the immunoSEQ multiplex PCR assay was applied. For the multiplex PCR, a mixture combining 60 forward primers for TCR Vbeta segments and 13 reverse primers for TCR Jbeta segments was used. The CDR3 region of rearranged TCR beta genes was amplified from genomic DNA with a multiplex PCR assay. Amplified TCR beta libraries were sequenced as 87-base-pair reads on the Illumina HiSeq System. On the study's bioinformatics: A later analysis tallied roughly 80 million unique TCR beta chains across the 550 to 850 repertoires, and about 10 million of those chains were shared by two or more donors. A nearest-neighbor algorithm error-corrected the raw reads and collapsed the reads into unique sequences, merging closely related sequences to remove PCR and sequencing errors. V, D and J gene segments were assigned by aligning CDR3 sequences to IMGT reference sequences. For a sequence to be retained, a match of at least six nucleotides to both a V gene segment and a J gene segment was required. A rearrangement counted as productive if the CDR3 had no stop codons and remained in frame with V and J, and every other rearrangement counted as non-productive. Following IMGT convention, CDR3 was defined as the stretch from the second conserved V-encoded cysteine up to the conserved J-encoded phenylalanine. The earlier analysis of about 640 of the donors excluded any sequence lacking an unambiguous match to a single V gene segment. In an earlier analysis of several hundred of the donors, a V segment was called functional when productive rearrangements were above 56.7%, and segregating when the standard deviation between donors exceeded 5%. A statistical classification framework was built for diagnosing cytomegalovirus status from the catalog of TCR beta chain sequences. A later analysis assigned V and J genes by comparing TCR nucleotide sequences with IMGT/GENE-DB human TR gene sequences. A later analysis assigned CDR3 sequences and most-parsimonious VDJ recombination scenarios with the TCRdist pipeline. A later analysis defined each TCR beta chain by its CDR3 amino acid sequence plus V-gene family, and excluded reads lacking a unique V-gene family. In a later analysis, 500 to 650 highly shared, low-generation-probability nucleotide sequences were removed to address suspected cross-contamination and a sequencing artifact. A later analysis calculated a clonal expansion index for each public chain from normalized within-repertoire ranks of inferred template counts. A later analysis computed generation probabilities with a VDJ recombination model fitted to out-of-frame rearrangements, and checked the results against IGoR. In a later analysis, hypergeometric tests were used to score TCR-TCR, TCR-HLA and TCR-CMV co-occurrence, with a repertoire-size bias correction applied to TCR pairs. False discovery rates were estimated in a later analysis by permuting HLA or CMV assignments 20 times. In a later analysis, co-occurring TCRs were grouped using DBSCAN, and TCRdist sequence similarity was added for clustering within HLA-allele-positive subsets. Repertoires with fewer than 30,000 or more than 120,000 public chains were left out of co-occurrence clustering, as were about 5 repertoires with anomalous nucleotide sharing. Here the immuneACCESS table is served through TCRdb, limited to in-frame sequences with V and J called. Missing clones are a known gap in these copies; in checked studies unresolved V genes cover under half, and the rest lacks a known reason. The D gene and trimming were derived from the DNA, and the V and J assignments and clone size from that table. Counted in this sample were 100,000 to 150,000 clones; roughly 79% of them appeared once. Approximately 1.5% of the sample is in the top ten clones.

Ends trimmed: V by 0 bases, J by 8 bases; bases unmatched to a gene: 9. There are 15 amino acids in the CDR3, from cysteine to phenylalanine inclusive. Just the 45-base CDR3 DNA is kept, in frame starting at base 1. In the germline V gene, CDR1 corresponds to KGHSH and CDR2 to LQKENI. Points on this clone: Its recognized antigen is unknown. Base qualities are not provided; no much larger clone lies one nucleotide away.

Paper-wide results and their limitations: An earlier analysis of some 590 of the donors showed that most TCR beta V segments appeared in productive rearrangements either about 87% or about 30% of the time, which broadly matched IMGT annotations. Because some donors lacked HLA typing at each locus, the association tests relied only on the typed subset. When HLA alleles, especially DR and DQ, strongly co-occurred, attributing TCR associations to individual alleles was difficult. At a false discovery rate of 0.05, a later analysis linked 16,951 TCR beta sequences to specific HLA alleles. The presence/absence analyses assumed that sequencing depth was roughly uniform across donors, and that assumption may not be true. In a later genetic analysis, a missense DCLRE1C variant was associated with V-gene and J-gene trimming of TCR beta chains, and the association was replicated in an independent cohort. In vitro tests confirmed that a few of the cytomegalovirus-associated TCR beta chains recognize cytomegalovirus antigens. Most TCR sequences were observed very rarely across donors, whereas some public TCRs were present in many individuals. In a later genetic analysis, fewer N-insertions in productive TCRs were reported among donors in an Asian-associated ancestry cluster than the approximately 710-donor mean. Some IMGT-functional V segments, including TRBV6-2 and TRBV6-3, could not be distinguished by the 87-base-pair reads and were therefore excluded. In this cohort, only TCR beta chains were sequenced, and detectable features were limited by the absence of alpha or paired-chain data. A later analysis reported that several top co-occurrence clusters appeared linked to parvovirus B19, influenza, CMV and Epstein-Barr virus. A later analysis found that HLA-associated TCR beta chains were more clonally expanded and had lower generation probabilities than equally common non-associated chains. A later analysis found that most CMV-associated TCR beta chains appeared HLA-restricted, with HLA associations seemingly driven largely by CMV exposure. Correlated functional status among segregating V segments might reflect linkage disequilibrium, but an unknown experimental factor could not be ruled out. In both the original and validation cohorts, the classifier was reported to diagnose cytomegalovirus status with high specificity and sensitivity. Because counts were too low, seventeen rarely observed V segments, including chromosome 9 orphons, were left out of the earlier analysis of about 500 of the donors. The sequencing pipeline was judged likely to have produced a cluster of highly shared sequence variants as a technical artifact. In the study, roughly 160 TCR beta chains were listed as associated with cytomegalovirus. A further reported finding was that TCR beta sequences accurately predicted the HLA-A and HLA-B alleles for most subjects in the first cohort. CMV serostatus was the only immune exposure information available for the cohort. According to a later analysis, TCR association rates differed among HLA loci, with DRB1 alleles showing the most associated TCRs and HLA-C alleles showing the fewest. According to the authors, the approach could potentially be generalized to other disease states and immunological phenotypes.

In total, just over 650 healthy bone marrow donors made up the cohort. At the time of sampling, all cohort members were nominally healthy, though unrecorded immune exposures were likely present. The donor was CMV seronegative and was included in the group of a few hundred seronegative cohort members. A peripheral blood sample was collected from each donor, and TCR beta sequencing was performed on peripheral blood mononuclear cells. The Qiagen DNeasy Blood Extraction Kit was used to extract genomic DNA from the blood cell samples. The rearranged segments are TRBV18 and TRBJ1-2; 7 bases in the junction line up with TRBD1. The clonotype comes from a woman in her thirties or forties in good health and CMV-seronegative. Sequencing was carried out using PBMCs. The DNA sequence follows: TGTGCCAGCTCACCACCAGTCGCGACAGGGCCCGGCTACACCTTC. It specifies CASSPPVATGPGYTF. Outside the CDR3, residues come from the reference TRBV18 and TRBJ1-2 proteins, so the full variable domain is: NAGVMQNPRHLVRRRGQEARLRCSPMKGHSHVYWYRQLPEEGLKFMVYLQKENIIDESGMPKERFSAEFPKEGPSILRIQQVVRGDSAAYFCASSPPVATGPGYTFGSGTRLTVV.